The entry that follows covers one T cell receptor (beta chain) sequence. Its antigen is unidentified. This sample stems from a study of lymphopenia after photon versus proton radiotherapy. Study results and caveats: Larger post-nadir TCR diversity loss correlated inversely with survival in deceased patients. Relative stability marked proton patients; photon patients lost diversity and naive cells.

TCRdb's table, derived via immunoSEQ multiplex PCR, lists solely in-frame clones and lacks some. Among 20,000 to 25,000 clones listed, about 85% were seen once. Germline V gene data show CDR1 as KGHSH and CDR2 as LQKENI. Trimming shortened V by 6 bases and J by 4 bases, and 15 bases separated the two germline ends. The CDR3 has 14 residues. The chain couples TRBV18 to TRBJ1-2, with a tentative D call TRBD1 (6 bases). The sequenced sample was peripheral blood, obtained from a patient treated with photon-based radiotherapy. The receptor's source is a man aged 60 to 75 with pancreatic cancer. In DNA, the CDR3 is TGTGCCAGCTCGCCCGAGGGGGATAGCTATGGCTACACCTTC. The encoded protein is CASSPEGDSYGYTF.